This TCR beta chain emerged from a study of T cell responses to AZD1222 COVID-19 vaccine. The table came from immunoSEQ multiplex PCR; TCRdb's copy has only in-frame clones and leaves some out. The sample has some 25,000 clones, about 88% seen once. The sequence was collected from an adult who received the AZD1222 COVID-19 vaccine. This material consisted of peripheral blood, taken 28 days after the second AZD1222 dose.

The CDR3 nucleotides are TGTGCCAGCAGTCCCTCAGGACAGGGAGAGGGCTATGGCTACACCTTC. Protein sequence: CASSPSGQGEGYGYTF. The rearrangement uses TRBV28 and TRBJ1-2, with TRBD1 matching 8 bases. The CDR3 totals 16 residues. V lost 5 bases to trimming and J lost 4 bases; unmatched junction nucleotides: 12. From germline, CDR1 is MDHEN and CDR2 SYDVKM.